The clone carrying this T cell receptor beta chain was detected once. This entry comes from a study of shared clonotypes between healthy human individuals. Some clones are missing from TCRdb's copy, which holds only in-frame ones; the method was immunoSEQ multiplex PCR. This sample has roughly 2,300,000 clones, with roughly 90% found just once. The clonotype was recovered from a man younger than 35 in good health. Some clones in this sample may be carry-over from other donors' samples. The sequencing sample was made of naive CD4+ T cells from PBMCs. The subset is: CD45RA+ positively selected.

The DNA for the CDR3 is TGTGCCAGCAGTGTATCAACAGGGTCACAGATCCTCAATGAGCAGTTCTTC. Translated, it gives CASSVSTGSQILNEQFF. The gene calls are TRBV25-1 and TRBJ2-1; TRBD1 might be the D (6 bases). Germline loops: CDR1 MGHDK, CDR2 SYGVNS. This CDR3 contains 17 residues. V shed 4 bases and J shed 6 bases, with 22 bases lying between them.